The 30 T cell receptor beta chains listed next were all sequenced from one sample in a study of blood T cell repertoires in COVID-19. The assay was immunoSEQ multiplex PCR, and TCRdb's table has in-frame clones only and misses some. The data hold roughly 200,000 clones, with about 83% observed a single time. Sequencing was carried out using peripheral blood. The receptors shown here come from a man between 60 and 75 years old who had recovered from COVID-19.

This sequence joins TRBV5-4 and TRBJ1-2; possibly TRBD1 for D (6 bases). The germline V gene encodes CDR1 SGHNT and CDR2 YYREEE (reference sequence). CDR3 length: 16 residues. V dropped 4 bases and J dropped 4 bases, with 20 bases sitting between them. The CDR3 spells CASSPGGGQDSYGYTF. DNA of the CDR3: TGTGCCAGCAGCCCCGGCGGGGGGCAGGATAGCTATGGCTACACCTTC.

The CDR3 region has the DNA TGTGCCAGCAGCTTGGCAGGGGGAGATACGCAGTATTTT. Amino acids: CASSLAGGDTQYF. The chain has TRBV5-5 and TRBJ2-3; 7 bases fit TRBD1. CDR3 length: 13 residues. Trimming cost V 0 bases and J 5 bases; bases outside gene matches: 0. Germline assignment: CDR1 SGHKS and CDR2 YYEKEE (reference sequence).

The V gene is TRBV19, the J gene TRBJ2-1, with 12 positions matching TRBD2. The germline V gene has CDR1 LNHDA and CDR2 SQIVND (reference sequence). The CDR3 length is 15 residues. After removal of 6 bases from V and 7 bases from J, the junction contained 7 bases not matched to a gene. CDR3 DNA: TGTGCCAGTAGCCCTAGCGGGGGGGCGGTAAATGAGCAGTTCTTC. This gives the protein CASSPSGGAVNEQFF.

The V call is TRBV20-1, the J call TRBJ2-6; 11 nucleotides agree with TRBD2. CDR1 and CDR2 (germline): DFQATT, SNEGSKA (reference sequence). The CDR3 extends over 20 amino acids. The junction had 13 bases not matched to a gene; V was cut back by 3 bases and J by 0 bases. CDR3 amino acids: CSASPPGGTSGISGANVLTF. The CDR3 coding sequence is TGCAGTGCTAGTCCCCCAGGAGGGACTAGCGGTATCTCTGGGGCCAACGTCCTGACTTTC.

The chain uses TRBV7-3 and TRBJ1-1, with D maybe TRBD1 (6 bases). Germline values: CDR1 SGHTA, CDR2 FQGTGA. This CDR3 has 14 residues. The ends were cut back, 4 bases at V and 7 bases at J, with 16 bases in the middle. Written as DNA, the CDR3 is TGTGCCAGCAGCTGGCGACAGGAACCAAATGAAGCTTTCTTT. It yields the protein CASSWRQEPNEAFF.

This clone came up a few times. V is TRBV10-1 and J is TRBJ2-7, with 9 bases lining up with TRBD1. CDR3 size: 14 residues. Germline values: CDR1 WNHNN, CDR2 SYGVQD (reference sequence). V lost 0 bases and J lost 4; bases outside the gene matches: 1. The CDR3 loop reads CASSESTGGYEQYF. The CDR3 nucleotides are TGCGCCAGCAGTGAGTCGACAGGGGGATACGAGCAGTACTTC.

The rearrangement links TRBV6-2 or TRBV6-3 to TRBJ2-7; TRBD2 is a possible D gene (6 bases). The CDR3 sequence is 17 residues long. The germline CDR1 and CDR2 sequences are MNHEY and SVGEGT. Trimming shortened V by 0 bases and J by 7 bases, and 22 bases separated the two germline ends. CDR3 in DNA: TGTGCCAGCAGTTACTCGACGAGGACTCACACGGAGGGGGAGCAGTACTTC. It is translated as CASSYSTRTHTEGEQYF.

The V gene is TRBV7-2, the J gene TRBJ2-6, with TRBD2 matching 13 bases. J lost 4 bases, V lost 5 bases, and 5 bases had no gene match. The CDR3 is 17 residues long. Germline lookup yields CDR1 SGHTA and CDR2 FQGNSA. CDR3 sequence reads: CASSPTSGRGGANVLTF. In DNA, the CDR3 is TGTGCCAGCAGCCCCACTAGCGGGAGGGGCGGGGCCAACGTCCTGACTTTC. Together with reference TRBV7-2 and TRBJ2-6, the CDR3 gives the full variable domain: GAGVSQSPSNKVTEKGKDVELRCDPISGHTALYWYRQSLGQGLEFLIYFQGNSAPDKSGLPSDRFSAERTGGSVSTLTIQRTQQEDSAVYLCASSPTSGRGGANVLTFGAGSRLTVL.

The chain carries TRBV7-9 and TRBJ1-1; no firm D call. The CDR3 has 13 amino acids. V lost 2 bases, J lost 2 bases, and 6 bases lay in between. Germline V gene lookup returns CDR1 SEHNR and CDR2 FQNEAQ (reference sequence). DNA of the CDR3: TGTGCCAGCAGCTTACCCCCAAACACTGAAGCTTTCTTT. It codes for CASSLPPNTEAFF.

The rearrangement links TRBV7-3 to TRBJ2-3, with TRBD1 identical over 7 bases. The germline V gene has CDR1 SGHTA and CDR2 FQGTGA. V lost 0 bases, J lost 0 bases, and 9 bases stayed unmatched. The CDR3 extends over 18 amino acids. CDR3 in amino acids: CASSLTPPGQPSTDTQYF. The CDR3 bases are TGTGCCAGCAGCTTAACGCCTCCGGGACAGCCCAGCACAGATACGCAGTATTTT.

The chain employs TRBV30 and TRBJ2-7, with 7 bases identical to TRBD1. Germline CDR1 is GTSNPN and CDR2 is SVGIG (reference sequence). The CDR3 runs to 11 residues. CDR3 amino acids: CVGQGAYEQYF. The CDR3 coding sequence is TGTGTAGGGCAGGGGGCCTACGAGCAGTACTTC.

The V call is TRBV5-1, the J call TRBJ2-2, with 8 bases that match TRBD2. Germline-derived CDR1 and CDR2 are SGHRS and YFSETQ. V trimming: 5 bases; J trimming: 0 bases; junction bases outside the gene matches: 9. CDR3 length: 17 amino acids. The CDR3 protein is CASRRPERGSNTGELFF. The CDR3 coding sequence is TGCGCCAGCAGGAGGCCTGAGCGGGGGTCGAACACCGGGGAGCTGTTTTTT.

The DNA for the CDR3 is TGTGCCAGCAGCTTGACGACAGACTACGAGCAGTACTTC. Translating gives CASSLTTDYEQYF. The gene calls are TRBV5-4 and TRBJ2-7; tentatively, D is TRBD1 (5 bases). Trimming removed 1 base from V and 3 bases from J, with 8 bases in between. The CDR3 covers 13 residues. Germline V gives CDR1 SGHNT, CDR2 YYREEE (reference sequence).

The rearrangement links TRBV28 to TRBJ1-2; maybe TRBD1 (6 bases). The V gene's germline CDR1 is MDHEN and CDR2 SYDVKM. The ends were cut back, 2 bases at V and 7 bases at J, with 17 bases in the middle. The CDR3 loop spans 15 amino acids. CDR3 sequence: CASSLSVSGARGYTF. DNA of the CDR3: TGTGCCAGCAGTTTAAGTGTATCAGGGGCGCGTGGCTACACCTTC.

The chain recombines TRBV6-5 with TRBJ1-1; 8 bases are a match to TRBD1. This CDR3 contains 14 residues. With V trimmed by 4 bases and J by 5 bases, 6 bases remained unmatched. The V gene's germline CDR1 is MNHEY and CDR2 SVGAGI. CDR3 bases: TGTGCCAGCAGTTGGACAGGGAGAGATACTGAAGCTTTCTTT. This translates into CASSWTGRDTEAFF.

The gene calls are TRBV19 and TRBJ1-5; D gene ambiguous. Per the germline V gene, CDR1 is LNHDA and CDR2 is SQIVND (reference sequence). V gave up 3 bases and J gave up 1 base, with 7 bases separating them. The CDR3 loop spans 14 amino acids. Here the CDR3 reads CASSILVSNQPQHF. CDR3 DNA sequence: TGTGCCAGTAGTATTTTAGTGAGCAATCAGCCCCAGCATTTT.

This clone was observed once. V and J are TRBV30 and TRBJ2-7; D perhaps matches TRBD1 (6 bases). Germline V CDR1 and CDR2: GTSNPN, SVGIG (reference sequence). CDR3 length equals 12 residues. Trimming removed 8 bases at V and 2 bases at J, with 13 bases between. The CDR3: CAGRDRPYEQYF. The CDR3 bases are TGTGCCGGGCGAGACAGGCCCTACGAGCAGTACTTC.

The V and J genes are TRBV6-2 or TRBV6-3 and TRBJ2-1, with D uncertain. The CDR3 totals 13 residues. CDR1 and CDR2 (germline): MNHEY, SVGEGT. V lost 1 base and J lost 8, with 9 bases in between. The CDR3 region is CASSYLSFDEQFF. The CDR3 DNA reads as TGTGCCAGCAGTTACTTGAGCTTCGATGAGCAGTTCTTC.

The J gene is TRBJ1-4, the V gene TRBV2; D unresolved. The CDR3 has 12 amino acids. Germline V gives CDR1 SNHLY, CDR2 FYNNEI. The ends were cut back, 6 bases at V and 8 bases at J, with 10 bases in the middle. The CDR3 is CASRVGSEKLFF. The CDR3 region has the DNA TGTGCCAGCAGGGTCGGGTCCGAAAAACTGTTTTTT.

This chain's CDR3 is CASSSVPNSGRAVEQFF. The DNA for the CDR3 is TGTGCCAGCAGCTCCGTTCCGAATAGCGGGAGGGCCGTTGAGCAGTTCTTC. The chain couples TRBV7-9 to TRBJ2-1; 11 bases agree with TRBD2. CDR3 length: 17 residues. Germline trimming cut 4 bases from V and 9 bases from J; bases unmatched to any gene: 14. Germline assignment: CDR1 SEHNR and CDR2 FQNEAQ (reference sequence).

The chain links TRBV25-1 to TRBJ1-1; possibly TRBD1 for D (6 bases). CDR3 size: 12 residues. Trimming removed 2 bases from V and 9 bases from J, with 10 bases in between. Germline V lookup: CDR1 MGHDK, CDR2 SYGVNS. The CDR3 DNA reads as TGTGCCAGCAGTGAAGGACAGCTTAAAGCTTTCTTT. It codes for CASSEGQLKAFF.

This clone was seen a handful of times. The CDR3 loop is CASTNYGGGGGIAKNIQYF. The CDR3 DNA follows: TGTGCCAGCACCAATTATGGGGGCGGAGGGGGCATAGCCAAAAACATTCAGTACTTC. The chain couples TRBV21-1 to TRBJ2-4; TRBD1 was called by the table and not checked on the DNA. TRBV21-1 is a pseudogene segment. The CDR3 sequence is 19 residues long.

V is TRBV28 and J is TRBJ2-1, with TRBD2 matching 7 bases. CDR3 length: 15 residues. The germline gives CDR1 MDHEN, CDR2 SYDVKM. Trimming removed 6 bases from V and 10 bases from J; junction bases left unmatched: 15. The DNA for the CDR3 is TGTGCCAGCAGGTCAGCGGGGACGGACCCTCGGGAGCAGTTCTTC. Its translation is CASRSAGTDPREQFF. Full variable domain (outside the CDR3, taken from reference TRBV28 and TRBJ2-1): DVKVTQSSRYLVKRTGEKVFLECVQDMDHENMFWYRQDPGLGLRLIYFSYDVKMKEKGDIPEGYSVSREKKERFSLILESASTNQTSMYLCASRSAGTDPREQFFGPGTRLTVL.

The CDR3 DNA reads as TGTGCCAGCAGCAAAACCGGGAGCTCCTATAATTCACCCCTCCACTTT. It yields the protein CASSKTGSSYNSPLHF. J is TRBJ1-6 and V is TRBV21-1. TRBV21-1 is described as a pseudogene. This CDR3 spans 16 amino acids.

This chain uses TRBV9 with TRBJ2-1; TRBD2 aligns across 8 bases. From germline, CDR1 is SGDLS and CDR2 YYNGEE. The V segment lost 4 bases and the J segment 10 bases; nucleotides outside the gene matches: 16. The CDR3 loop spans 16 amino acids. The CDR3 here is CASSLTSGQRMVEQFF. CDR3 nucleotides: TGTGCCAGCAGCTTAACTAGCGGACAGAGGATGGTGGAGCAGTTCTTC. Together with reference TRBV9 and TRBJ2-1, the CDR3 gives the full variable domain: DSGVTQTPKHLITATGQRVTLRCSPRSGDLSVYWYQQSLDQGLQFLIQYYNGEERAKGNILERFSAQQFPDLHSELNLSSLELGDSALYFCASSLTSGQRMVEQFFGPGTRLTVL.

The gene calls are TRBV25-1 and TRBJ2-1; D is unresolved. The V gene's germline CDR1 is MGHDK and CDR2 SYGVNS. The CDR3 spans 14 residues. The V and J ends lost 5 bases and 0 bases respectively, with 8 bases between them. The CDR3 DNA reads TGTGCCAGCAGTCGGAGTACCTCCTACAATGAGCAGTTCTTC. Amino acids: CASSRSTSYNEQFF.

The chain links TRBV5-1 to TRBJ2-5; D ambiguous. V lost 4 bases and J lost 1, with 14 bases in between. Per the germline V gene, CDR1 is SGHRS and CDR2 is YFSETQ. This CDR3 is 15 amino acids long. The CDR3 DNA reads as TGCGCCAGCAGCCTAGTTAATGGCCTCCAAGAGACCCAGTACTTC. The encoded protein is CASSLVNGLQETQYF.

The rearrangement joins TRBV2 to TRBJ1-1; 9 nucleotides agree with TRBD1. The CDR3 contains 15 residues. Germline V lookup: CDR1 SNHLY, CDR2 FYNNEI. The V gene end was trimmed by 4 bases and the J gene end by 4 bases; junction bases not matched to a gene: 7. This chain's CDR3 is CASSVWDRVITEAFF. The CDR3, as DNA: TGTGCCAGCAGTGTATGGGACAGGGTCATCACTGAAGCTTTCTTT.

This chain joins TRBV11-1 and TRBJ2-3; D is ambiguous. Trimming removed 2 bases from V and 1 base from J, with 7 bases in between. Germline CDR1 reads SGHAT; CDR2 reads FQDESV (reference sequence). The length of the CDR3 is 14 residues. CDR3 protein: CASSLQARTDTQYF. Written as DNA, the CDR3 is TGTGCCAGCAGCTTACAGGCTCGCACAGATACGCAGTATTTT.

The chain is built from TRBV5-1 and TRBJ2-3; possibly TRBD2 for D (6 bases). Trimming shortened V by 0 bases and J by 2 bases, and 10 bases separated the two germline ends. The CDR3 spans 15 residues. Germline V gene data show CDR1 as SGHRS and CDR2 as YFSETQ. The CDR3 bases are TGCGCCAGCAGCTTGGCGGGGGACCCCACAGATACGCAGTATTTT. Translating gives CASSLAGDPTDTQYF.